A single sample is the source of the 9 T cell receptor beta chains below, sequenced in a study of CD8 T cells in ankylosing spondylitis. MiXCR, applied by TCRdb to the 5' RACE reads, yields one record per CDR3 protein. The table has 300,000 to 400,000 distinct CDR3 sequences, 20% to 25% seen once. The sequenced material came from blood, either unsorted or a sorted T cell fraction (not recorded which). These receptor sequences come from a male donor with ankylosing spondylitis or in good health (not recorded which).

This clonotype was found a few times. The chain couples TRBV4-1 to TRBJ1-3, with D tentatively TRBD1 (5 bases). The CDR3 length is 17 residues. V shed 3 bases and J shed 0 bases, with 15 bases lying between them. In germline, CDR1 is MGHRA, CDR2 YSYEKL. The CDR3 protein is CASSHGGRERSGNTIYF. Here the CDR3 DNA reads TGCGCCAGCAGCCACGGGGGAAGAGAACGCTCTGGAAACACCATATATTTT.

This clonotype came up many times. V and J are TRBV27 and TRBJ2-2; 10 nucleotides align to TRBD2. Germline V lookup: CDR1 MNHEY, CDR2 SMNVEV (reference sequence). V trimming: 4 bases; J trimming: 4 bases; junction bases outside the gene matches: 15. The CDR3 spans 19 residues. This chain's CDR3 is CASSSPLGGAGGLTGELFF. In DNA, the CDR3 is TGTGCCAGCAGTTCGCCCCTCGGGGGAGCGGGGGGGCTCACCGGGGAGCTGTTTTTT.

The chain combines TRBV7-3 with TRBJ2-1; D gene unclear. This CDR3 spans 14 amino acids. The ends were cut back, 5 bases at V and 4 bases at J, with 12 bases in the middle. Germline values: CDR1 SGHTA, CDR2 FQGTGA. The CDR3 sequence: CASSAQGQYNEQFF. The DNA of the CDR3 is TGTGCCAGCAGCGCCCAAGGCCAGTACAATGAGCAGTTCTTC.

There are a few counts of this clonotype. The chain uses TRBV7-9 and TRBJ2-7; D call uncertain. V lost 2 bases and J lost 1, with 12 bases in between. Germline CDR1 is SEHNR and CDR2 is FQNEAQ (reference sequence). This CDR3 has 15 amino acids. The CDR3 loop reads CASSLPHSGSYEQYF. In DNA form, the CDR3 reads TGTGCCAGCAGCTTACCCCACAGTGGGTCCTACGAGCAGTACTTC.

The sample holds a few counts of this clonotype. The chain has TRBV10-2 and TRBJ2-6, with D unclear. This CDR3 has 16 amino acids. Per the germline V gene, CDR1 is WSHSY and CDR2 is SAAADI. V lost 3 bases, J lost 1 base, and 10 bases lay in between. The CDR3 DNA is TGCGCCAGCAGTGATCGGGCAGAATCTGGGGCCAACGTCCTGACTTTC. This gives the protein CASSDRAESGANVLTF.

This rearrangement joins TRBV24-1 to TRBJ2-1, with TRBD1 as a possible D gene (7 bases). CDR3 length equals 14 residues. Trimming shortened V by 5 bases and J by 6 bases, and 13 bases separated the two germline ends. Germline V gene sequence: CDR1 KGHDR, CDR2 SFDVKD. The CDR3 region is CATSAPGGGNEQFF. CDR3 sequence (DNA): TGTGCCACCAGTGCTCCAGGGGGAGGCAATGAGCAGTTCTTC.

This clonotype has just a few counts. The V gene is TRBV12-3 or TRBV12-4, the J gene TRBJ1-2, with D unclear. The ends were cut back, 3 bases at V and 7 bases at J, with 6 bases in the middle. The CDR3 runs to 11 residues. The CDR3 loop reads CASSLPPGYTF. The CDR3 DNA follows: TGTGCCAGCAGTTTGCCCCCTGGCTACACCTTC.

This clonotype was counted only a few times. This sequence joins TRBV7-9 and TRBJ2-7, with 10 bases fitting TRBD1. The CDR3 runs 15 residues. Germline loops: CDR1 SEHNR, CDR2 FQNEAQ (reference sequence). V shed 5 bases and J 5 bases; nucleotides not matched to a gene: 9. This chain's CDR3 is CASSTGQGDLDEQYF. CDR3 nucleotide sequence: TGTGCCAGCAGCACCGGACAGGGGGATCTCGACGAGCAGTACTTC.

A few counts support this clonotype. The chain uses TRBV12-3 or TRBV12-4 and TRBJ2-5; 8 bases fit TRBD1. The J segment lost 0 bases and the V segment lost 4 bases, leaving 1 base of the junction unmatched. There are 14 residues in the CDR3. In nucleotides, the CDR3 is TGTGCCAGCAGTTCGGACAGGGACCAAGAGACCCAGTACTTC. This codes for CASSSDRDQETQYF.